This T cell receptor (beta chain) comes out of a study of T cell repertoires in cytomegalovirus infection (dated by TCRdb to the late 2010s). Regarding the study in general: The peptide stimulations were aimed at well-studied HLA-B-restricted epitopes as well as recently identified HLA-C-restricted CMV epitopes, whose presentation resists viral immunomodulation. Because public TCR beta signatures pointed to carriage of CMV infection together with the matching HLA type, the HLA type of each donor mattered for the analysis.

Sequencer: Illumina HiSeq 1500. The public reads were reanalyzed by TCRdb: fastp trimming at Q25, MiXCR alignment, in-frame beta chains only. Rows merge per CDR3 protein into single entries with the most common DNA and genes. This sample lists approximately 910,000 distinct CDR3 sequences; roughly 30% were detected once. The ten largest clonotypes hold around 15% of the sample. The meaning of the sample's treatment or condition label: in vitro stimulation with specific CMV peptide epitopes to enrich CMV-specific T cells. What the study reported, not specific to this receptor: Cumulative frequency of public TCR beta family members discriminated carriers of CMV infection plus the relevant HLA type in this cohort and an independent 352-donor cohort. The ex vivo response was dominated by HLA-C-restricted CMV-specific TCR beta clonotypes, which also provided the single most frequent clonotype in two of eight donors.

This clonotype occurred a few times. The clone's antigen remains unknown. Within one base of it there is no much larger clone, and no base qualities were kept. The CDR3 has 14 amino acids, counting the end cysteine and phenylalanine. Just the 42-base CDR3 DNA is kept, in frame starting at base 1. From V the trimming removes 5 bases and from J it removes 7 bases, while the gene matches leave 8 bases of the junction unaccounted for. CDR1 MGHRA and CDR2 YSYEKL were looked up in the germline V gene. This chain is built from TRBV4-1 and TRBJ2-1; TRBD1 fits 7 bases in the junction. This TCR derives from a human donor in good health (CMV status not recorded). Some clones in this sample may be carry-over from other donors' samples. The source was cultured CD8+ T cells from PBMCs, collected from culture after CMV antigen stimulation. In nucleotides, the sequence is TGCGCCAGCAGCTACAGCCCACAGGGGAATGAGCAGTTCTTC. It codes for CASSYSPQGNEQFF.